The T cell receptor (beta chain) described here comes from a study of human T cells and chemical hapten exposure. The time point was: patch test 1, 2 weeks after DPC sensitization. As to treatment: therapeutic diphenylcyclopropenone sensitization with weekly scalp DPC. MiXCR was run by TCRdb on the RACE reads, yielding one entry per CDR3 protein. The table has approximately 49,000 distinct CDR3 sequences, 8% to 9.5% seen once; the top ten hold 4% to 5.5%. The source is a woman in her forties or fifties with alopecia areata. Some clones in this sample may be carry-over from other donors' samples. Sequencing used whole blood, obtained in connection with sensitization to the hapten diphenylcyclopropenone (DPC).

The CDR3: CASSKGTVYEQYF. The CDR3, as DNA: TGTGCCAGCAGCAAAGGAACAGTCTACGAGCAGTACTTC. The chain has TRBV21-1 and TRBJ2-7. TRBV21-1 is tagged as a pseudogene. The CDR3 consists of 13 residues.